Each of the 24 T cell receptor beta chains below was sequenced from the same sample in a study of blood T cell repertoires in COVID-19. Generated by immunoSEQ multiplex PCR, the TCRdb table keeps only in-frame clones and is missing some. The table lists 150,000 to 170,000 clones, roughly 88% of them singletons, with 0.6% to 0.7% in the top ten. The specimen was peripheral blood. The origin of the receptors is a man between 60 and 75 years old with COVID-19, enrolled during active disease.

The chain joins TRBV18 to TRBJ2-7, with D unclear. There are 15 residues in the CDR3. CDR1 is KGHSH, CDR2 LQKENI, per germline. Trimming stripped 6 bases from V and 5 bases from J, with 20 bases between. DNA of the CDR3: TGTGCCAGCTCTTCCCCCCTCCAGGCCTCAAACGAGCAGTACTTC. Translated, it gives CASSSPLQASNEQYF.

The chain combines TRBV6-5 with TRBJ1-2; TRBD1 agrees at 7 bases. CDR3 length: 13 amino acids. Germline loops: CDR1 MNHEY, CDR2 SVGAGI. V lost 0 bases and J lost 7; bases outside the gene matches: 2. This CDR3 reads CASSYSTGTGYTF. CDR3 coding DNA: TGTGCCAGCAGTTACTCGACAGGGACTGGCTACACCTTC.

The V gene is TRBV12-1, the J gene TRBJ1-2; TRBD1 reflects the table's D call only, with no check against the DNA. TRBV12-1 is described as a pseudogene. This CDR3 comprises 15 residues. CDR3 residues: CASSRRRGFECGYTF. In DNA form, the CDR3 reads TGTGCCAGCAGCCGACGAAGGGGTTTTGAGTGCGGCTACACCTTC.

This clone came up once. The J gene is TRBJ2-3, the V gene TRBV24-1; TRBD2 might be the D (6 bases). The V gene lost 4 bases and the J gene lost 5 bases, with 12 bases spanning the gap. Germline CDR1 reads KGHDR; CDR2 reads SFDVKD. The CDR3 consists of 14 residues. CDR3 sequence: CATSDPRRVDTQYF. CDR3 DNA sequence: TGTGCCACCAGTGACCCAAGGAGGGTAGATACGCAGTATTTT.

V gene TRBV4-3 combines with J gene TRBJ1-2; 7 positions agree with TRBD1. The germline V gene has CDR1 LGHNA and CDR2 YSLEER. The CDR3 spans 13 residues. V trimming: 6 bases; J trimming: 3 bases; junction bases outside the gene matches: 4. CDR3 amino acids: CASSRTGHYGYTF. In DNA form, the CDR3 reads TGCGCCAGCAGTCGGACAGGCCACTATGGCTACACCTTC.

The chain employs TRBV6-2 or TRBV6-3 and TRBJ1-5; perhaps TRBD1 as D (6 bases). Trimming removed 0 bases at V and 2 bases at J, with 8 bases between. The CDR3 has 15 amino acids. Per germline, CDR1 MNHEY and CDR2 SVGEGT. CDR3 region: CASSYSAGGNQPQHF. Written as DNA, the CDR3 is TGTGCCAGCAGTTACTCTGCAGGGGGCAATCAGCCCCAGCATTTT.

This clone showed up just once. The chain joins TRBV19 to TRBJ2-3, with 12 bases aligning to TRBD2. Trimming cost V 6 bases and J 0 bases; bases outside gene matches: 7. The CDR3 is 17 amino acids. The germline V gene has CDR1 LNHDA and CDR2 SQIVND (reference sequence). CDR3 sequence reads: CASRTSGTSGSTDTQYF. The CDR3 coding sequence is TGTGCCAGTAGGACCTCCGGGACTAGCGGGAGCACAGATACGCAGTATTTT.

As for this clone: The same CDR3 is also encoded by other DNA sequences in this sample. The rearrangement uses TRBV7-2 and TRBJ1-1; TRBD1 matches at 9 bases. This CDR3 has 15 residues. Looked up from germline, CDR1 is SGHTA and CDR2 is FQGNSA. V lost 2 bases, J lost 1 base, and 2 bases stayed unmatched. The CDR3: CASSLRGQGNTEAFF. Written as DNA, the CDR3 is TGTGCCAGCAGCTTAAGGGGACAGGGGAACACTGAAGCTTTCTTT.

CDR3 sequence: CASSITGIRRDEQYF. CDR3 DNA: TGTGCCAGCAGCATCACCGGGATCCGTCGGGACGAGCAGTACTTC. V usage is TRBV7-9 and J usage is TRBJ2-7; D might be TRBD2 (5 bases). The CDR3 is 15 residues long. In germline, CDR1 is SEHNR, CDR2 FQNEAQ (reference sequence). Trimming stripped 5 bases from V and 5 bases from J, with 19 bases between.

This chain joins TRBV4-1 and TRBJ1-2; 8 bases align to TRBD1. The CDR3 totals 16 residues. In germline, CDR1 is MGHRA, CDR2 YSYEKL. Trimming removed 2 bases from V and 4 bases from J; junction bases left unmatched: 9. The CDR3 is CASSQPGQGTVYGYTF. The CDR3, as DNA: TGCGCCAGCAGCCAACCTGGACAGGGCACCGTCTATGGCTACACCTTC.

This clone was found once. For the CDR3, the DNA is TGTGCCACCAGCAGAGATGGGGCAGGGGGTGAAGCTTTCTTT. It translates to CATSRDGAGGEAFF. V usage is TRBV15 and J usage is TRBJ1-1; 7 nucleotides align to TRBD1. The V and J ends lost 0 bases and 7 bases, in that order; junction bases with no gene match: 5. Germline loops: CDR1 LNHNV, CDR2 YYDKDF (reference sequence). CDR3 length equals 14 residues.

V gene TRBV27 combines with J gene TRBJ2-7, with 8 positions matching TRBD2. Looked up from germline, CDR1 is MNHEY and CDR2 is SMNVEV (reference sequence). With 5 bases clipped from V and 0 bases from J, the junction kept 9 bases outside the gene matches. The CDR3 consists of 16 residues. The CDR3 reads CASSPRAGAISYEQYF. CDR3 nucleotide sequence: TGTGCCAGCAGTCCCCGAGCGGGAGCGATCTCCTACGAGCAGTACTTC.

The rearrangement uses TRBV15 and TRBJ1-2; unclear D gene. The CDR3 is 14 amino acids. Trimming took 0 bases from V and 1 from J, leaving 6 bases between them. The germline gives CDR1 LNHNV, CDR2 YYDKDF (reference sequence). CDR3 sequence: CATSRDRLNYGYTF. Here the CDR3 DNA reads TGTGCCACCAGCAGAGACAGGCTTAACTATGGCTACACCTTC.

The CDR3 nucleotides read TGTGCCAGCAGCCTGGGGCAGCGGAACACTGAAGCTTTCTTT. It specifies CASSLGQRNTEAFF. V and J are TRBV5-6 and TRBJ1-1; D perhaps matches TRBD1 (5 bases). Between the trimmed V and J ends, which lost 4 bases and 1 base, there was a span of 11 bases. Per the germline V gene, CDR1 is SGHDT and CDR2 is YYEEEE. CDR3 size: 14 residues. Supplemented by reference TRBV5-6 and TRBJ1-1, the full variable domain reads DAGVTQSPTHLIKTRGQQVTLRCSPKSGHDTVSWYQQALGQGPQFIFQYYEEEERQRGNFPDRFSGHQFPNYSSELNVNALLLGDSALYLCASSLGQRNTEAFFGQGTRLTVV.

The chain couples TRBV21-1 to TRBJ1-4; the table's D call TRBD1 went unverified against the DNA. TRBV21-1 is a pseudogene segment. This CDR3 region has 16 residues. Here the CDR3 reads CASSNLLDRANEKLFF. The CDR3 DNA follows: TGTGCCAGCAGCAATTTATTGGACAGGGCTAATGAAAAACTGTTTTTT.

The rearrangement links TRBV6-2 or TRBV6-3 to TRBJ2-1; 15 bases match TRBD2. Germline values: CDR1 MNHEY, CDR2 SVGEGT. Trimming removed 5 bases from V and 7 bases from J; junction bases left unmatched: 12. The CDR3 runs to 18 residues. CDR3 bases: TGTGCCAGCAGTCCGGGACTAGCGGGGGGAGTTTGGGGGAATGAGCAGTTCTTC. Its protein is CASSPGLAGGVWGNEQFF.

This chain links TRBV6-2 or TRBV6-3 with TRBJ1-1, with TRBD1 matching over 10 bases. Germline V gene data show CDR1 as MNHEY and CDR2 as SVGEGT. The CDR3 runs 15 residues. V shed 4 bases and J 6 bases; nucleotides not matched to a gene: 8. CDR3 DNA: TGTGCCAGCAGTTCCGCCGGGACAGGGGCCCCTGAAGCTTTCTTT. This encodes CASSSAGTGAPEAFF.

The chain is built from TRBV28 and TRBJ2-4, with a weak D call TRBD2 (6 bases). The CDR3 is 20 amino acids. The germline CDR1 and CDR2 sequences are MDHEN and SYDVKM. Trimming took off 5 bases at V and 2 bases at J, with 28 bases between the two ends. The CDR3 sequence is CASSEPNGGGFPLSKNIQYF. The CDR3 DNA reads TGTGCCAGCAGTGAACCGAACGGGGGAGGTTTTCCCTTATCCAAAAACATTCAGTACTTC.

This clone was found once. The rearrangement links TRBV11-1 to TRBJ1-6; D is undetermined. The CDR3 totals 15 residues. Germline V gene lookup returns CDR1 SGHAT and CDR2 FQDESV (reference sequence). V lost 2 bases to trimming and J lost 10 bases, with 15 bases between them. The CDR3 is CASSLREGVWSPLHF. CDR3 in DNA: TGTGCCAGCAGCTTAAGGGAGGGAGTTTGGTCACCCCTCCACTTT.

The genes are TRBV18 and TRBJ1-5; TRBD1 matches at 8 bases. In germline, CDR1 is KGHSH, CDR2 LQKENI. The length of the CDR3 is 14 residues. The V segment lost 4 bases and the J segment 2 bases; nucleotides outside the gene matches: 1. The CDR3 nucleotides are TGTGCCAGCTCACAGACAGGGGGCAATCAGCCCCAGCATTTT. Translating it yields CASSQTGGNQPQHF.

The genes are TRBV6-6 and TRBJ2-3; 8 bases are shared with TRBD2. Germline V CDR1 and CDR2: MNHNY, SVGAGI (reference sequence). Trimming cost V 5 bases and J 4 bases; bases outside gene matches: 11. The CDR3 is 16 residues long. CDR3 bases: TGTGCCAGCAGTCTACAGGGAGCGGGGGTGGCAGATACGCAGTATTTT. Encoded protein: CASSLQGAGVADTQYF.

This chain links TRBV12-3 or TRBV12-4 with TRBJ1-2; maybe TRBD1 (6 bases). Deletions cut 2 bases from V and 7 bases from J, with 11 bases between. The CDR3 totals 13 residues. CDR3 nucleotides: TGTGCCAGCAGTTTATCAGGGGCCGGTGGCTACACCTTC. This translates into CASSLSGAGGYTF.

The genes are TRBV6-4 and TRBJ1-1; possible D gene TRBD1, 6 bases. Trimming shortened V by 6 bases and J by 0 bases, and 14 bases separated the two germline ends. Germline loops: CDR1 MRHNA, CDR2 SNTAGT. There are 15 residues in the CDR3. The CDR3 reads CASRQEGGMNTEAFF. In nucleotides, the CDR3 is TGTGCCAGCAGGCAGGAGGGGGGGATGAACACTGAAGCTTTCTTT.

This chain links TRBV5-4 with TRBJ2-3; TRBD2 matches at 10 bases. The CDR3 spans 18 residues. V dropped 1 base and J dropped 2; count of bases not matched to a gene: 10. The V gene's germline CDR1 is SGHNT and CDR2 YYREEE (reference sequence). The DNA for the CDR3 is TGTGCCAGCAGCTTGTTCCCAGCGGGGGGGAGAAACACAGATACGCAGTATTTT. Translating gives CASSLFPAGGRNTDTQYF. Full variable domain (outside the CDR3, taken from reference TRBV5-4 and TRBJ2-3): ETGVTQSPTHLIKTRGQQVTLRCSSQSGHNTVSWYQQALGQGPQFIFQYYREEENGRGNFPPRFSGLQFPNYSSELNVNALELDDSALYLCASSLFPAGGRNTDTQYFGPGTRLTVL.